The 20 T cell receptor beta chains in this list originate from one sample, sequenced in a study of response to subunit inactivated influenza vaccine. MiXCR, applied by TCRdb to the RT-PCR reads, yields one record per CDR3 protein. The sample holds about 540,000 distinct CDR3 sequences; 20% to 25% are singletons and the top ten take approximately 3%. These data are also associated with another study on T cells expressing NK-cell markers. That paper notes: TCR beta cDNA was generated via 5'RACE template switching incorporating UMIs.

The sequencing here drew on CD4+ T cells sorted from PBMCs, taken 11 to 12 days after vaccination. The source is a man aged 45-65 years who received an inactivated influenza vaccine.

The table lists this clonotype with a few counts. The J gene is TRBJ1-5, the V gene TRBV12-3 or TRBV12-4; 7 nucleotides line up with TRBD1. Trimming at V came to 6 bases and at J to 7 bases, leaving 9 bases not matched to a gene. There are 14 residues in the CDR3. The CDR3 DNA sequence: TGTGCCAGCAGGCCGGGGACAGTGAGACAGCCCCAGCATTTT. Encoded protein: CASRPGTVRQPQHF.

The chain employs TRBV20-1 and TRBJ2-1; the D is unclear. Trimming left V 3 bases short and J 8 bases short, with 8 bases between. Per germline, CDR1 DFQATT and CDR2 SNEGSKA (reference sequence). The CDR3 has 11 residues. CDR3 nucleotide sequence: TGCAGTGCTAGGACGAGCCATGAGCAGTTCTTC. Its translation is CSARTSHEQFF.

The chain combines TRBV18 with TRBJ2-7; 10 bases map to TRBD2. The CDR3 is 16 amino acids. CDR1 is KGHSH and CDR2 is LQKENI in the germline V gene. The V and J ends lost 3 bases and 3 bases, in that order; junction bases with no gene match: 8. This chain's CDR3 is CASSPSSGRARYEQYF. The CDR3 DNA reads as TGTGCCAGCTCACCGTCGAGCGGGAGGGCCCGCTACGAGCAGTACTTC. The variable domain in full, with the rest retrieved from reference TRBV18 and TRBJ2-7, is NAGVMQNPRHLVRRRGQEARLRCSPMKGHSHVYWYRQLPEEGLKFMVYLQKENIIDESGMPKERFSAEFPKEGPSILRIQQVVRGDSAAYFCASSPSSGRARYEQYFGPGTRLTVT.

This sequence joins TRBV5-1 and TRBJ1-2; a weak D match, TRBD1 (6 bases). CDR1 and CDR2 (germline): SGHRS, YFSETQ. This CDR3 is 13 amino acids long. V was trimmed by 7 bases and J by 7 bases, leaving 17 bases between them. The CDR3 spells CASLDSDLGGYTF. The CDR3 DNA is TGCGCCAGCTTGGACAGTGACCTCGGTGGCTACACCTTC. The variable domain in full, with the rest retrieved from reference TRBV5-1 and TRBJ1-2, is KAGVTQTPRYLIKTRGQQVTLSCSPISGHRSVSWYQQTPGQGLQFLFEYFSETQRNKGNFPGRFSGRQFSNSRSEMNVSTLELGDSALYLCASLDSDLGGYTFGSGTRLTVV.

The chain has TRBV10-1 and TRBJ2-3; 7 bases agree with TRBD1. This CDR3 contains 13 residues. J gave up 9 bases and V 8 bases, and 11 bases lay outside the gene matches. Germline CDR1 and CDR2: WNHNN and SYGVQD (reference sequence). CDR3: CASRTGLDGTQYF. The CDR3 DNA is TGCGCCAGCCGGACAGGTTTGGATGGCACGCAGTATTTT.

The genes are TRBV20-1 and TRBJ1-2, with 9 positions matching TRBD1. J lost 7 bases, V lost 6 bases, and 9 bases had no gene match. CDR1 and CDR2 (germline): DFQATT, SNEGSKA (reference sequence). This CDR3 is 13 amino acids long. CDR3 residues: CSAAQGAFGGYTF. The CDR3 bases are TGCAGTGCCGCACAGGGGGCATTCGGTGGCTACACCTTC.

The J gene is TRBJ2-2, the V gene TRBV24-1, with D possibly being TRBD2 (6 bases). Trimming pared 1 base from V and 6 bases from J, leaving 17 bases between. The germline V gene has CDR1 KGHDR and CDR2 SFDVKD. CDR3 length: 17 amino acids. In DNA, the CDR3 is TGTGCCACCAGTGATTTACGACTAGATCGGGGTTCCGGGGAGCTGTTTTTT. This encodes CATSDLRLDRGSGELFF.

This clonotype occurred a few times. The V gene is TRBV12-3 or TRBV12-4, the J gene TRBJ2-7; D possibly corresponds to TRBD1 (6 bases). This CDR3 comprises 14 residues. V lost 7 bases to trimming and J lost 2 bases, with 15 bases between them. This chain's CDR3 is CASTRTEDPYEQYF. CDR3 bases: TGTGCCAGCACCCGGACAGAAGATCCCTACGAGCAGTACTTC.

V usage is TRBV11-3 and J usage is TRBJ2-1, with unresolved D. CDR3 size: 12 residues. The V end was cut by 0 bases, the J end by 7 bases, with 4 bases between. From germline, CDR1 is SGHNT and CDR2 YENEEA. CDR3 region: CASSLDSNEQFF. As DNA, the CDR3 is TGTGCCAGCAGCTTAGATTCAAATGAGCAGTTCTTC.

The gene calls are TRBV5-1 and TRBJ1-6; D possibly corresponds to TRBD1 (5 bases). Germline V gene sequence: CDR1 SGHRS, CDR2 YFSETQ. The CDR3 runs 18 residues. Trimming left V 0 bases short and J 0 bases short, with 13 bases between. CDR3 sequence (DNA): TGCGCCAGCAGCTTGGAGAGGGGCCAAAGCTCCTATAATTCACCCCTCCACTTT. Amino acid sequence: CASSLERGQSSYNSPLHF.

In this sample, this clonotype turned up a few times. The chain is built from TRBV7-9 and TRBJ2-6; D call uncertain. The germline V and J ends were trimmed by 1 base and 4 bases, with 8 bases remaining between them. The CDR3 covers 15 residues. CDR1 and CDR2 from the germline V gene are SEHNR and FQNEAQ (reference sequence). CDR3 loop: CASSLVWSGANVLTF. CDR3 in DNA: TGTGCCAGCAGCTTAGTGTGGAGCGGGGCCAACGTCCTGACTTTC.

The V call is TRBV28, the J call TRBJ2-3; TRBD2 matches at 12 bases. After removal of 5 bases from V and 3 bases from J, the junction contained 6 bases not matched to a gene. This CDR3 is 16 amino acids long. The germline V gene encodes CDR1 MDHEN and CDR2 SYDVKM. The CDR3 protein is CASSKTSGGLTDTQYF. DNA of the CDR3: TGTGCCAGCAGTAAAACTAGCGGGGGGTTAACAGATACGCAGTATTTT.

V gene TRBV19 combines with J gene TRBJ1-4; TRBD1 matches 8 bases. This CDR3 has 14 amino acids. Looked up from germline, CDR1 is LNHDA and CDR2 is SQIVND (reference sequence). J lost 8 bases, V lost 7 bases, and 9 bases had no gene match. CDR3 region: CASTSRTGLEKLFF. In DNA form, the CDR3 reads TGTGCCAGTACGAGCCGGACAGGGCTCGAAAAACTGTTTTTT.

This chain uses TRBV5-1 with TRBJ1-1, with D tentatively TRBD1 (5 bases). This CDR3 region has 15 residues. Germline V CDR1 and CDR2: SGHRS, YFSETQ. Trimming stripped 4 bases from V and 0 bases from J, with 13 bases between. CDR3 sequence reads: CASSPLGPMNTEAFF. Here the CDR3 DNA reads TGCGCCAGCAGCCCCCTGGGACCGATGAACACTGAAGCTTTCTTT.

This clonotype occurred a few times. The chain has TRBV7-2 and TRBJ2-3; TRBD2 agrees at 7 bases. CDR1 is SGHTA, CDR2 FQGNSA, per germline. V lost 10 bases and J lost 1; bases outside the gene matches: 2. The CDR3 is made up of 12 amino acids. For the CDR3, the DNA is TGTGCCACACGGGAGGGCACAGATACGCAGTATTTT. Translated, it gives CATREGTDTQYF.

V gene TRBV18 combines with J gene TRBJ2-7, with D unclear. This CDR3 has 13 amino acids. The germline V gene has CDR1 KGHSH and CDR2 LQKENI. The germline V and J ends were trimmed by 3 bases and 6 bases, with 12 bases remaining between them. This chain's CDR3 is CASSPEQTVEQYF. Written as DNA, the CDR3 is TGTGCCAGCTCACCCGAACAGACCGTCGAGCAGTACTTC.

The CDR3 region is CASNRDPLKSSYEQYF. As DNA, the CDR3 is TGTGCCAGCAACCGGGACCCACTAAAGAGCTCCTACGAGCAGTACTTC. The chain employs TRBV6-2 or TRBV6-3 and TRBJ2-7; either TRBD1 or TRBD2 may fit D (5 bases each). Germline CDR1 reads MNHEY; CDR2 reads SVGEGT. This CDR3 is built from 16 residues. Between the trimmed V and J ends, which lost 7 bases and 0 bases, there was a span of 19 bases.

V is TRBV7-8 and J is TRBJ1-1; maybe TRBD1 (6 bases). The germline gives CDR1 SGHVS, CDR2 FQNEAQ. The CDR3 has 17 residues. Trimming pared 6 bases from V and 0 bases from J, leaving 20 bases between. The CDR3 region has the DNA TGTGCCAGCAGTCACGGACAGACCTTGCCCGTGAACACTGAAGCTTTCTTT. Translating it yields CASSHGQTLPVNTEAFF.

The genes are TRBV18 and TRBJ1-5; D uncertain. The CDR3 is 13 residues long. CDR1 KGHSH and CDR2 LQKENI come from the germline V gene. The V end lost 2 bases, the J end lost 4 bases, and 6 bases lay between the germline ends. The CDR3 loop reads CASSPVRNQPQHF. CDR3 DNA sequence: TGTGCCAGCTCACCAGTGAGGAATCAGCCCCAGCATTTT.

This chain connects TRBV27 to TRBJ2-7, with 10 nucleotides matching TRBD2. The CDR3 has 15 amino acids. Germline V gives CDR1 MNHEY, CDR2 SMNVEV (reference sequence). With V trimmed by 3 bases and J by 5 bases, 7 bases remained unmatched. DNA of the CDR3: TGTGCCAGCAGTTTGAAAGCGGGAGGGAGGAACGAGCAGTACTTC. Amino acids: CASSLKAGGRNEQYF.